Described below is a single T cell receptor beta chain sequence and its context. These data come from a study of blood T cells in healthy people across ages. For the second PCR, which ran for roughly 7 to 11 cycles, a sample-barcoded 5' primer and a J-beta primer mix were used. From the 5' RACE reads, TCRdb called clonotypes with MiXCR, one entry per CDR3 protein. This sample has fewer than 800,000 distinct CDR3 sequences, with 21% found just once. Germline trimming cut 4 bases from V and 5 bases from J; bases unmatched to any gene: 11. Germline V gives CDR1 SGHDN, CDR2 FVKESK. The CDR3 has 15 amino acids.

The TCR comes from a man aged 65 to 79 in good health. Material: blood. The rearrangement links TRBV14 to TRBJ2-7; TRBD1 matches 7 bases. CDR3 loop: CASSLTDRPGNEQYF. The CDR3, as DNA: TGTGCCAGCAGCCTAACGGACAGGCCCGGGAACGAGCAGTACTTC.